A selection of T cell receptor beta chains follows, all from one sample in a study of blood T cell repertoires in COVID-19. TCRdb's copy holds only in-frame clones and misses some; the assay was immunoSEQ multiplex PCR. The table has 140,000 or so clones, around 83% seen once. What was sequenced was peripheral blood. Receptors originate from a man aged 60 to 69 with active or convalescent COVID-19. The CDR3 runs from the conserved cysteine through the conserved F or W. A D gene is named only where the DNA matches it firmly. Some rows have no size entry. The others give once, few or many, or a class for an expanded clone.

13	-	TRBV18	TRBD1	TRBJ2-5	TGTGCCAGCTCACAAGGACAGGAAGAGACCCAGTACTTC	CASSQGQEETQYF
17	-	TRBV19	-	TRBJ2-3	TGTGCCAGTAGTACTTATGGGCAGGGTGGAAGGACCATTACGCAGTATTTT	CASSTYGQGGRTITQYF
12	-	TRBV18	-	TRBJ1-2	TGTGCCAGCGCCGACAGCGACTATGGCTACACCTTC	CASADSDYGYTF
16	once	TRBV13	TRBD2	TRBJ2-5	TGTGCCAGCAGCACCGGGACTAGCGGGGGGGTTTCGACCCAGTACTTC	CASSTGTSGGVSTQYF
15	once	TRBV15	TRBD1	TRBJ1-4	TGTGCCACCAGCAGGAACAGGGGACATAATGAAAAACTGTTTTTT	CATSRNRGHNEKLFF
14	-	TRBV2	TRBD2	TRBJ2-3	TGTGCCAACGCCCTGGGACTAGCCACAGATACGCAGTATTTT	CANALGLATDTQYF
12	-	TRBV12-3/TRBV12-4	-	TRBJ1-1	TGTGCCAGCAGTCCTCGTAACACTGAAGCTTTCTTT	CASSPRNTEAFF
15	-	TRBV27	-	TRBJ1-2	TGTGCCAGCAGTTTATCAGCGTCAGGGTGGTATGGCTACACCTTC	CASSLSASGWYGYTF
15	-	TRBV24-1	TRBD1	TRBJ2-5	TGTGCCACCAGTGATATATACAGGGGGTCGGAGACCCAGTACTTC	CATSDIYRGSETQYF
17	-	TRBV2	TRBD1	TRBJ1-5	TGTGCCAGCAGGGGCTCGGGCAGGGGGTTAGCAAATCAGCCCCAGCATTTT	CASRGSGRGLANQPQHF
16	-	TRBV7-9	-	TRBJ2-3	TGTGCCAGCAGCCCCCAACCCGAGACTACCACAGATACGCAGTATTTT	CASSPQPETTTDTQYF
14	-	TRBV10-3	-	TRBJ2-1	TGTGCCATCAGTGGGTGGAGCTCCTACAATGAGCAGTTCTTC	CAISGWSSYNEQFF
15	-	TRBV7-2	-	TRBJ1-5	TGTGCCAGCAGCTTAAGTCAGGGGATGGGTCAGCCCCAGCATTTT	CASSLSQGMGQPQHF
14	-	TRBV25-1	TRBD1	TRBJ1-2	TGTGCCAGCAGTGAGGGGACAGGTCCCTATGGCTACACCTTC	CASSEGTGPYGYTF
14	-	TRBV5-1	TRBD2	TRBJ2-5	TGCGCCAGCAGCTTGGAAGCGGGGGGAGAGACCCAGTACTTC	CASSLEAGGETQYF
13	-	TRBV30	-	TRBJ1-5	TGTGCCTGGACCTCCGGTAGCAATCAGCCCCAGCATTTT	CAWTSGSNQPQHF
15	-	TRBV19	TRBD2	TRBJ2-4	TGTGCCAGTAGTACGCCGGGACTAGGGTTAAACATTCAGTACTTC	CASSTPGLGLNIQYF
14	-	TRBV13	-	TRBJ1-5	TGTGCCAGCAGCTTAACAGGGACCAATCAGCCCCAGCATTTT	CASSLTGTNQPQHF
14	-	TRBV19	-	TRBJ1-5	TGTGCCAGTAGCACCCGCCGGTTCAATCAGCCCCAGCATTTT	CASSTRRFNQPQHF
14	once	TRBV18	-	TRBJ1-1	TGTGCCAGCTCACGCAGGGACATGAACACTGAAGCTTTCTTT	CASSRRDMNTEAFF
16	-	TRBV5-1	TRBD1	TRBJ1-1	TGCGCCAGCAGCTTGGGGACAGGGGGAGAAGGAACTGAAGCTTTCTTT	CASSLGTGGEGTEAFF
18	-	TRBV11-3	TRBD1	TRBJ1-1	TGTGCCAGCAGCCCAACCCGGGACAGGGGGCGCCTGAACACTGAAGCTTTCTTT	CASSPTRDRGRLNTEAFF
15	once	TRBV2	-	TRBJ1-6	TGTGCCAGCGCAACGACCTTAAGCGGGAATTCACCCCTCCACTTT	CASATTLSGNSPLHF
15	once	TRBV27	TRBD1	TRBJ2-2	TGTGCCAGCAGTTTATCCTCAGGGGGCGGTGGGGAGCTGTTTTTT	CASSLSSGGGGELFF
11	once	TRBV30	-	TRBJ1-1	TGTGCCTGGAGTTTACTATCTGAAGCTTTCTTT	CAWSLLSEAFF
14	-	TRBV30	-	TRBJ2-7	TGTGCCTGGAGTCGGGAGCCGGGCATCCACGAGCAGTACTTC	CAWSREPGIHEQYF
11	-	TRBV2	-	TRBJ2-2	TGTGCCAGCAGGGCGACAGGGGAGCTGTTTTTT	CASRATGELFF
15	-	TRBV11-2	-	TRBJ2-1	TGTGCCAGCAGCTTAGTCCCGGGTGGCAGCGATGAGCAGTTCTTC	CASSLVPGGSDEQFF
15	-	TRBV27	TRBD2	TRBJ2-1	TGTGCCAGCAGTTTGGGGACTAGCGGGATCTATGAGCAGTTCTTC	CASSLGTSGIYEQFF
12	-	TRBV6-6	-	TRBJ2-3	TGTGCCAGCAGCCCCCGTCCAGATACGCAGTATTTT	CASSPRPDTQYF
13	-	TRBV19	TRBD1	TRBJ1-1	TGTGCCAGCTCGACAGGGGGCCACACTGAAGCTTTCTTT	CASSTGGHTEAFF
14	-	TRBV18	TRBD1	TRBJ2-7	TGTGCCAGCTCACTGGGGACAGTACAACCGGAGCAGTACTTC	CASSLGTVQPEQYF
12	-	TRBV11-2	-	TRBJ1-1	TGTGCCAGCAGCTTCGGGTCCACTGAAGCTTTCTTT	CASSFGSTEAFF
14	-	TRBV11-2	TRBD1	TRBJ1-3	TGTGCCAGCAGCTACAGGGGGCCTGGAAACACCATATATTTT	CASSYRGPGNTIYF
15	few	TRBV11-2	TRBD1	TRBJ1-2	TGTGCCAGCAGCTCACTGGACAGGGAGGGCTATGGCTACACCTTC	CASSSLDREGYGYTF
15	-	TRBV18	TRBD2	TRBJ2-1	TGTGCCAGCTCGACGGGACTAGCGGGATCTGGTGAGCAGTTCTTC	CASSTGLAGSGEQFF
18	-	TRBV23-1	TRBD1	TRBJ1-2	TGCGCCAGCAGTCACGGGACAGGGGGCAATTTCGTTAACTATGGCTACACCTTC	CASSHGTGGNFVNYGYTF
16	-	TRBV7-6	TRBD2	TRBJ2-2	TGTGCCAGCAGCTTAGGGCTAGCGGGAGTGAACGGGGAGCTGTTTTTT	CASSLGLAGVNGELFF
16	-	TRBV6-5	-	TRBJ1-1	TGTGCCAGCAGTTACTCGGGGGGGGTTTGGAACACTGAAGCTTTCTTT	CASSYSGGVWNTEAFF